The present TCR beta chain was sequenced within a study of beta chain features in type 1 diabetes. Overall study: Healthy donors, compared against patients, showed similar age, gender and cell yields.

In this sample, this clone turned up a few times. The antigen remains unidentified. General study results and limits: More deletions and fewer insertions at VDJ junctions were seen in type 1 diabetes patients. Among patients with Type 1 diabetes, TCRB CDR3s were moderately but significantly shorter in every one of the four CD4+ subsets.

The whole isolated RNA underwent reverse transcription, so sequencing captured expressed TCRB transcripts. Produced via immunoSEQ multiplex PCR; TCRdb's table is partial and in-frame only. This sample has roughly 400,000 clones, with over 8.5% found just once. The material sequenced was central memory CD4+ T cells from blood. The receptor comes from a man aged 30-40 years with type 1 diabetes.

DNA for the CDR3: TGTGCCAGTAGTGACAGGCCCTATAGCAATCAGCCCCAGCATTTT. The encoded protein is CASSDRPYSNQPQHF. This chain connects TRBV19 to TRBJ1-5, with D possibly TRBD1 on 6 matching bases. This CDR3 has 15 residues. Trimming left V 5 bases short and J 0 bases short, with 11 bases between. Germline V gene data show CDR1 as LNHDA and CDR2 as SQIVND (reference sequence).